This TCR beta chain came from a study of spatial heterogeneity in lung cancer. MiXCR, applied by TCRdb to the 5' RACE reads, yields one record per CDR3 protein. The data show 6,200 or so distinct CDR3 sequences, approximately 18% seen once. Time point in this sample: sample taken at primary tumor resection. Frozen PBMC, nontumor lung or tumor provided whole RNA, which was sequenced unsorted. The sequences come from normal lung tissue next to the tumor, collected at surgery. The sequence derives from a male donor with early-stage non-small cell lung cancer.

The DNA of the CDR3 is TGCAGCGTAGTAGACAGGGCCAGCTACAATGAGCAGTTCTTC. Encoded protein: CSVVDRASYNEQFF. This chain joins TRBV29-1 and TRBJ2-1, with 7 bases that match TRBD1. V gave up 6 bases and J gave up 3 bases; unmatched junction bases: 8. CDR1 is SQVTM and CDR2 is ANQGSEA in the germline V gene. The CDR3 is made up of 14 amino acids.